These 26 T cell receptor beta chains originate from one sample sequenced in a study of blood T cells in healthy people across ages. The second PCR ran roughly 7 to 12 cycles with a sample-barcoded 5' primer and J-beta primers. TCRdb independently ran MiXCR on the 5' RACE reads; one entry per CDR3 protein. The sample lists some 1.1 million distinct CDR3 sequences, around two fifths occurring once. The source material was blood. Receptors were obtained from a young man in good health.

The chain joins TRBV10-3 to TRBJ2-1; 8 nucleotides align to TRBD2. The assigned J gene may be wrong: the sequence end matches TRBJ2-7 better. Germline CDR1 reads ENHRY; CDR2 reads SYGVKD. CDR3 length equals 17 residues. The CDR3 is CAISERSPRRGDNEQYF. CDR3 DNA sequence: TGTGCCATCAGTGAAAGATCTCCTCGGCGGGGGGACAATGAGCAGTACTTC.

V and J are TRBV20-1 and TRBJ1-1, with D maybe TRBD1 (5 bases). This CDR3 spans 13 amino acids. Trimming shortened V by 6 bases and J by 4 bases, and 15 bases separated the two germline ends. CDR1 is DFQATT and CDR2 is SNEGSKA in the germline V gene (reference sequence). The CDR3 DNA reads as TGCAGTGCACTACTAGACAGTCGCACTGAAGCTTTCTTT. Encoded protein: CSALLDSRTEAFF.

The sample holds many counts of this clonotype. The junction departs from germline at one end; a sequencing error may be responsible. The rearrangement joins TRBV5-1 to TRBJ1-5; D not certain. This CDR3 comprises 13 residues. Germline values: CDR1 SGHRS, CDR2 YFSETQ. CDR3 in amino acids: CASSLGVDQPQHF. CDR3 sequence (DNA): TGTGCCAGCAGCTTGGGAGTTGATCAGCCCCAGCATTTT.

The chain carries TRBV7-2 and TRBJ2-3; D tentatively reads TRBD1 or TRBD2 (5 bases each). The CDR3 has 18 amino acids. V lost 2 bases and J lost 3, with 21 bases in between. Germline values: CDR1 SGHTA, CDR2 FQGNSA. The CDR3, as DNA: TGTGCCAGCAGCTTATTGGGGGTTCGAGACTACGTTACAGATACGCAGTATTTT. This translates into CASSLLGVRDYVTDTQYF.

This clonotype was detected only a few times. V is TRBV29-1 and J is TRBJ2-2, with TRBD2 as a possible D gene (6 bases). V lost 6 bases and J 2 bases, leaving 13 bases between the germline ends. CDR1 is SQVTM and CDR2 is ANQGSEA in the germline V gene. CDR3 length: 14 residues. CDR3 sequence: CSVARDFNTGELFF. The CDR3 DNA reads TGCAGCGTGGCCCGGGACTTCAACACCGGGGAGCTGTTTTTT.

Regarding this clonotype: A read error is possible here, since a much larger clone lies one base away. The chain is built from TRBV7-9 and TRBJ2-7; possible D gene TRBD1, 5 bases. The CDR3 is 15 residues long. The germline V gene encodes CDR1 SEHNR and CDR2 FQNEAQ (reference sequence). V was cut by 3 bases and J by 2 bases, with 14 bases left in between. CDR3 protein: CASSFGQKITYEQYF. CDR3 DNA: TGTGCCAGCAGCTTTGGACAAAAAATCACCTACGAGCAGTACTTC.

This clonotype was seen just once. The chain is built from TRBV2 and TRBJ1-1, with D possibly TRBD1 on 6 matching bases. CDR1 is SNHLY and CDR2 is FYNNEI in the germline V gene. V lost 8 bases and J lost 1, with 14 bases in between. The CDR3 runs to 14 residues. The CDR3 bases are TGTGCCAGCGGTGTGGGGGCCGAGAACACTGAAGCTTTCTTT. Translation gives CASGVGAENTEAFF.

This clonotype was observed a single time. The chain uses TRBV20-1 and TRBJ1-1; D gene ambiguous. Germline CDR1 and CDR2: DFQATT and SNEGSKA (reference sequence). The CDR3 runs to 12 residues. V dropped 6 bases and J dropped 4 bases, with 12 bases sitting between them. CDR3 sequence reads: CSAKRRSTEAFF. Written as DNA, the CDR3 is TGCAGTGCAAAGAGGCGGAGCACTGAAGCTTTCTTT.

This chain joins TRBV25-1 and TRBJ2-5; D perhaps matches TRBD2 (6 bases). The CDR3 runs to 16 residues. Germline V gene sequence: CDR1 MGHDK, CDR2 SYGVNS. With 2 bases removed from V and 7 bases from J, the gap between germline ends came to 20 bases. CDR3 in amino acids: CASSERGGTGFMTQYF. DNA for the CDR3: TGTGCCAGCAGTGAACGGGGCGGGACGGGGTTTATGACCCAGTACTTC.

The chain is built from TRBV29-1 and TRBJ1-5; 7 nucleotides line up with TRBD1. After removal of 6 bases from V and 3 bases from J, the junction contained 2 bases not matched to a gene. This CDR3 region has 12 residues. Germline V gene lookup returns CDR1 SQVTM and CDR2 ANQGSEA. For the CDR3, the DNA is TGCAGCGTCGGACAGGACAATCAGCCCCAGCATTTT. Translated: CSVGQDNQPQHF.

J is TRBJ2-5 and V is TRBV10-3; tentative D call: TRBD1 (5 bases). Germline-derived CDR1 and CDR2 are ENHRY and SYGVKD. The V and J ends lost 10 bases and 1 base respectively, with 10 bases between them. This CDR3 has 12 residues. The CDR3 coding sequence is TGTGCCACGCTGACAGTCCAAGAGACCCAGTACTTC. Residues: CATLTVQETQYF.

This clonotype was observed a few times. The chain uses TRBV20-1 and TRBJ1-4; D may be TRBD1 (5 bases). The length of the CDR3 is 14 residues. The germline V gene has CDR1 DFQATT and CDR2 SNEGSKA (reference sequence). Trimming shortened V by 2 bases and J by 3 bases, and 10 bases separated the two germline ends. The CDR3 protein is CSARPWDSNEKLFF. CDR3 DNA sequence: TGCAGTGCTAGACCTTGGGACTCTAATGAAAAACTGTTTTTT.

This clonotype has just a few counts. The J gene is TRBJ2-3, the V gene TRBV6-2 or TRBV6-3, with 8 nucleotides matching TRBD1. CDR1 and CDR2 from the germline V gene are MNHEY and SVGEGT. V shed 2 bases and J 1 base; nucleotides not matched to a gene: 2. The CDR3 runs 15 residues. The CDR3 bases are TGTGCCAGCAGTTACCCGACAGGGGGCACAGATACGCAGTATTTT. Translating gives CASSYPTGGTDTQYF.

This clonotype was seen only a few times. This chain links TRBV9 with TRBJ2-2; 8 positions agree with TRBD1. This CDR3 comprises 14 residues. With 7 bases clipped from V and 2 bases from J, the junction kept 4 bases outside the gene matches. Germline V gene lookup returns CDR1 SGDLS and CDR2 YYNGEE. Here the CDR3 reads CASRGTGNTGELFF. CDR3 coding DNA: TGTGCCAGCCGAGGGACAGGCAACACCGGGGAGCTGTTTTTT. Using reference TRBV9 and TRBJ2-2 for the parts outside the CDR3, the full variable domain is DSGVTQTPKHLITATGQRVTLRCSPRSGDLSVYWYQQSLDQGLQFLIQYYNGEERAKGNILERFSAQQFPDLHSELNLSSLELGDSALYFCASRGTGNTGELFFGEGSRLTVL.

Regarding this clonotype: This sequence may be a read error, since a much larger clone differs from it by one base. This chain connects TRBV6-5 to TRBJ2-1; 7 bases match TRBD1. This CDR3 region has 14 residues. The junction had 11 bases not matched to a gene; V was cut back by 5 bases and J by 10 bases. Germline V gene data show CDR1 as MNHEY and CDR2 as SVGAGI. The CDR3 is CASSLRQGGYEQFF. The CDR3 bases are TGTGCCAGCAGTCTGCGACAGGGCGGCTACGAGCAGTTCTTC.

The J gene is TRBJ1-1, the V gene TRBV12-3 or TRBV12-4; TRBD1 is a possible D gene (6 bases). The CDR3 totals 15 residues. V lost 2 bases, J lost 1 base, and 11 bases lay in between. The CDR3: CASSLRRGENTEAFF. The DNA for the CDR3 is TGTGCCAGCAGTTTACGGAGGGGGGAGAACACTGAAGCTTTCTTT.

There are a few counts of this clonotype. V gene TRBV10-3 combines with J gene TRBJ2-3; D gene unclear. Germline CDR1 is ENHRY and CDR2 is SYGVKD. This CDR3 is built from 14 residues. The V end lost 1 base, the J end lost 0 bases, and 5 bases lay between the germline ends. CDR3 sequence: CAISEYPSTDTQYF. In nucleotides, the CDR3 is TGTGCCATCAGTGAGTACCCTAGCACAGATACGCAGTATTTT.

This sequence joins TRBV7-9 and TRBJ2-7; D gene ambiguous. The germline V gene has CDR1 SEHNR and CDR2 FQNEAQ (reference sequence). The length of the CDR3 is 13 residues. Deletions cut 4 bases from V and 12 bases from J, with 19 bases between. The CDR3 bases are TGTGCCAGCAGCTCAGTTCCGTTGGAGACCCGGTACTTC. This translates into CASSSVPLETRYF.

The table lists this clonotype with a few counts. The chain links TRBV5-1 to TRBJ1-2; D possibly corresponds to TRBD1 (6 bases). V lost 0 bases, J lost 7 bases, and 13 bases lay in between. The CDR3 consists of 14 residues. Per the germline V gene, CDR1 is SGHRS and CDR2 is YFSETQ. CDR3 region: CASSLDNEQGGYTF. CDR3 sequence (DNA): TGCGCCAGCAGCTTGGATAATGAACAGGGTGGCTACACCTTC. Complete variable domain (other parts from reference TRBV5-1 and TRBJ1-2): KAGVTQTPRYLIKTRGQQVTLSCSPISGHRSVSWYQQTPGQGLQFLFEYFSETQRNKGNFPGRFSGRQFSNSRSEMNVSTLELGDSALYLCASSLDNEQGGYTFGSGTRLTVV.

In its sample, this clonotype was seen a few times. The chain is built from TRBV7-9 and TRBJ1-5; D perhaps matches TRBD1 (5 bases). Germline loops: CDR1 SEHNR, CDR2 FQNEAQ (reference sequence). CDR3 length: 14 residues. Between the trimmed V and J ends, which lost 5 bases and 0 bases, there was a span of 8 bases. CDR3 coding DNA: TGTGCCAGCAGCCATGACAGTAGCAATCAGCCCCAGCATTTT. Protein product: CASSHDSSNQPQHF.

This chain joins TRBV13 and TRBJ2-2; no clear D. V lost 0 bases and J 15 bases, leaving 17 bases between the germline ends. The germline V gene encodes CDR1 PRHDT and CDR2 FYEKMQ (reference sequence). There are 14 residues in the CDR3. CDR3 sequence (DNA): TGTGCCAGCAGCTTAGGAGATCGAGGATCCAGGATGTTTTTT. Protein sequence: CASSLGDRGSRMFF.

This clonotype came up a few times. This rearrangement joins TRBV12-5 to TRBJ2-1, with D perhaps given as TRBD1 or TRBD2 (5 bases each). This CDR3 spans 15 amino acids. Germline V lookup: CDR1 LGHNT, CDR2 FRNRAP. With 0 bases removed from V and 6 bases from J, the gap between germline ends came to 12 bases. This CDR3 is CASGLVEGNPNEQFF. The CDR3 DNA sequence: TGTGCTAGTGGTTTGGTAGAGGGGAATCCCAATGAGCAGTTCTTC.

The V gene is TRBV20-1, the J gene TRBJ1-4; 10 bases are a match to TRBD1. CDR3 size: 16 residues. Germline lookup yields CDR1 DFQATT and CDR2 SNEGSKA (reference sequence). The V segment lost 6 bases and the J segment 8 bases; nucleotides outside the gene matches: 15. The CDR3 here is CSALPGTGEVDEKLFF. For the CDR3, the DNA is TGCAGTGCCCTACCCGGGACAGGGGAAGTAGACGAAAAACTGTTTTTT.

The chain employs TRBV10-3 and TRBJ1-1; D not resolved. Germline V gene sequence: CDR1 ENHRY, CDR2 SYGVKD. Trimming left V 8 bases short and J 3 bases short, with 13 bases between. CDR3 length: 13 amino acids. CDR3 region: CAISQRVDTEAFF. CDR3 bases: TGTGCCATCTCACAACGGGTGGACACTGAAGCTTTCTTT.

This chain links TRBV12-3 or TRBV12-4 with TRBJ1-4; maybe TRBD1 (5 bases). This CDR3 has 15 amino acids. Trimming removed 6 bases at V and 2 bases at J, with 13 bases between. DNA for the CDR3: TGTGCCAGCAGACCGACGGGGGGGACTAATGAAAAACTGTTTTTT. Residues: CASRPTGGTNEKLFF.

The chain uses TRBV9 and TRBJ2-7; D perhaps matches TRBD2 (6 bases). CDR3 length: 16 residues. Trimming pared 6 bases from V and 1 base from J, leaving 20 bases between. Germline assignment: CDR1 SGDLS and CDR2 YYNGEE. The CDR3 region is CASNKEAGYRSYEQYF. The DNA of the CDR3 is TGTGCCAGCAATAAGGAGGCGGGGTATCGGTCCTACGAGCAGTACTTC.